This T cell receptor (beta chain) was captured by sequencing in a study of T cell changes during pregnancy in multiple sclerosis. The CDR3 runs to 13 residues. Per the germline V gene, CDR1 is KGHSH and CDR2 is LQKENI. V shed 6 bases and J 3 bases; nucleotides not matched to a gene: 0. Using immunoSEQ multiplex PCR, the repertoire was profiled, and TCRdb retains in-frame clones only, with some absent. Of roughly 38,000 clones in the sample, around 91% were seen once. Material: CD4+ T cells from peripheral blood mononuclear cells, obtained in the second trimester of pregnancy. This chain uses TRBV18 with TRBJ2-2; 8 nucleotides match TRBD1. The clonotype comes from a female donor in good health, enrolled as a control in a pregnancy study. CDR3 DNA sequence: TGTGCCAGCTCGGACAGGGACACCGGGGAGCTGTTTTTT. This codes for CASSDRDTGELFF.